The clone carrying this T cell receptor beta chain was seen a handful of times. Antigen: not known. The data originate from a study of T cell repertoires in cytomegalovirus infection. Study as a whole: Based on public TCR beta signatures, there were indications of CMV infection and of a matching HLA type. Findings and caveats of the study: HLA-C-restricted TCR beta clonotypes specific for CMV led the ex vivo response.

TCRdb re-derived calls from the reads in MiXCR, one entry per CDR3 protein. The sample records 250,000 to 300,000 distinct CDR3 sequences, 20% to 30% being singletons. This CDR3 comprises 12 residues. CDR1 and CDR2 (germline): MDHEN, SYDVKM. V lost 2 bases and J lost 12, with 11 bases in between. The source of this sequence is a human donor in good health (CMV status not recorded). Some clones in this sample may be carry-over from other donors' samples. Sequencing used PBMCs. The chain carries TRBV28 and TRBJ2-1; a weak D match, TRBD1 (5 bases). The CDR3 sequence: CASSLRTPWQFF. The CDR3 DNA is TGTGCCAGCAGTTTACGGACACCTTGGCAGTTCTTC.